The following is a T cell receptor (beta chain) sequence with its context. TCRdb's table, derived via immunoSEQ multiplex PCR, lists solely in-frame clones and lacks some. The repertoire table contains over 120,000 clones. The data were obtained in a study of T cell responses to AZD1222 COVID-19 vaccine. Sequencing was performed on peripheral blood. This clonotype was obtained from an adult in good health.

The CDR3 nucleotides are TGTGCCAGCAGTTTATGGGGGCAGGATGAAAAACTGTTTTTT. This translates into CASSLWGQDEKLFF. This sequence joins TRBV28 and TRBJ1-4; tentative D call: TRBD1 (5 bases). The CDR3 extends over 14 amino acids. Per germline, CDR1 MDHEN and CDR2 SYDVKM. With 0 bases removed from V and 6 bases from J, the gap between germline ends came to 8 bases.